Listed here are 4 T cell receptor beta chains from one sample, sequenced in a study of cytomegalovirus exposure and HLA in healthy donors (dated by TCRdb to the late 2010s). The library was generated by the immunoSEQ multiplex PCR assay. A mixture of 60 forward primers for TCR Vbeta segments and 13 reverse primers for TCR Jbeta segments was used in the multiplex PCR. TCRdb provides this immuneACCESS table in a form limited to in-frame rearrangements. Some clones are lacking; in checked studies, under half of them reflect an unresolved V gene, and why the rest are absent is not known. The table for this sample lists 150,000 to 200,000 clones; roughly four fifths of them were counted only once. The top ten clones comprise around 1.9% of the sample. Material for sequencing was PBMCs. Receptor source: a man younger than 40 in good health and CMV-seronegative.

Only a few counts were recorded for this clone. This CDR3 reads CATASNPAGSPLHF. CDR3 nucleotides: TGTGCCACGGCCTCAAACCCCGCGGGTTCACCCCTCCACTTT. The chain employs TRBV6-4 and TRBJ1-6; no clear D. Germline V CDR1 and CDR2: MRHNA, SNTAGT. Trimming removed 10 bases at V and 9 bases at J, with 19 bases between. The CDR3 contains 14 residues.

This clone occurred a few times. J is TRBJ2-7 and V is TRBV4-1; 9 bases line up with TRBD2. Per the germline V gene, CDR1 is MGHRA and CDR2 is YSYEKL. The CDR3 length is 17 residues. Trimming cost V 5 bases and J 4 bases; bases outside gene matches: 15. The DNA for the CDR3 is TGCGCCAGCAGCATGAGAGATGGTAGCGGGAGACTGTACGAGCAGTACTTC. Translation: CASSMRDGSGRLYEQYF.

The chain links TRBV28 to TRBJ2-3; 7 bases align to TRBD2. The CDR3 sequence is 15 residues long. V shed 6 bases, J shed 5 bases, and the junction held 11 bases outside the gene matches. Germline CDR1 is MDHEN and CDR2 is SYDVKM. The CDR3 reads CASRGGGRARDTQYF. DNA of the CDR3: TGTGCCAGCAGGGGAGGAGGGAGGGCGCGAGATACGCAGTATTTT.

The J gene is TRBJ2-2, the V gene TRBV5-1, with D hard to call. The CDR3 length is 15 residues. Germline CDR1 is SGHRS and CDR2 is YFSETQ. Trimming pared 0 bases from V and 3 bases from J, leaving 9 bases between. CDR3 sequence reads: CASSLDLGDTGELFF. The CDR3 coding sequence is TGCGCCAGCAGCTTGGACTTAGGAGACACCGGGGAGCTGTTTTTT.